This T cell receptor (beta chain) is drawn from a study of T cell responses to AZD1222 COVID-19 vaccine. Study outcomes and limitations: CD4 TCRs associated with vaccination spanned spike, dominating at 160-218 and 743-854. Recipients of AZD1222 seropositive at baseline numbered only 5 to 7.

Generated by immunoSEQ multiplex PCR, the TCRdb table keeps only in-frame clones and is missing some. The table includes around 110,000 clones, 85% to 95% detected once. With regard to this clone: Its antigen is unidentified.

The V and J ends lost 3 bases and 6 bases respectively, with 10 bases between them. This CDR3 is built from 14 residues. Germline V gene sequence: CDR1 SGDLS, CDR2 YYNGEE. This clonotype originated in an adult in good health. This chain joins TRBV9 and TRBJ1-6; D might be TRBD1 (6 bases). The starting material was peripheral blood, obtained on day 0 of AZD1222 vaccination. The CDR3 nucleotides are TGTGCCAGCAGCGAACAGGGTGTTAATTCACCCCTCCACTTT. This encodes CASSEQGVNSPLHF. The full variable domain, completed using reference TRBV9 and TRBJ1-6, is DSGVTQTPKHLITATGQRVTLRCSPRSGDLSVYWYQQSLDQGLQFLIQYYNGEERAKGNILERFSAQQFPDLHSELNLSSLELGDSALYFCASSEQGVNSPLHFGNGTRLTVT.